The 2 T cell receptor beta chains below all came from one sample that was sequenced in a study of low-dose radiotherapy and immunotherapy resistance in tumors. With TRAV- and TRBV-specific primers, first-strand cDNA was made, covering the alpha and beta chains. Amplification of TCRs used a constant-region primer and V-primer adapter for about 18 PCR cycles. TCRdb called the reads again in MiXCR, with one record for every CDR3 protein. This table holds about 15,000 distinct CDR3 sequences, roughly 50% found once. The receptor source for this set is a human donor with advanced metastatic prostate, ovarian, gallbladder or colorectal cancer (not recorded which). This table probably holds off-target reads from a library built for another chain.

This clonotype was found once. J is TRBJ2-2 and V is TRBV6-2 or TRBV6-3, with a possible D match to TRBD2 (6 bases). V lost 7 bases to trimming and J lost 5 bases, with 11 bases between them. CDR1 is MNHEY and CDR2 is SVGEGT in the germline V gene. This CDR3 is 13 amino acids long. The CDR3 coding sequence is TGTGCCAGCACCTTTGGGGGGACCGGGGAGCTGTTTTTT. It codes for CASTFGGTGELFF.

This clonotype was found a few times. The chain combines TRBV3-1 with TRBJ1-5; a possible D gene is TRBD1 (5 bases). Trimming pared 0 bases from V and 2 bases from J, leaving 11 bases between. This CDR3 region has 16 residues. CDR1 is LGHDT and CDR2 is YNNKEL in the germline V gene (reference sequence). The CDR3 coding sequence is TGTGCCAGCAGCCAAGATTCAAGGGGCGGCAATCAGCCCCAGCATTTT. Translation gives CASSQDSRGGNQPQHF.